This TCR beta chain stems from a study of memory CD4+ T cells and cytomegalovirus serostatus. Measured with immunoSEQ multiplex PCR; TCRdb has only the in-frame clones, and not every one. Altogether under 65,000 clones are present, 78% being singletons, with the ten largest covering approximately 0.7%. Deletions cut 5 bases from V and 3 bases from J, with 8 bases between. This CDR3 region has 12 residues. The germline CDR1 and CDR2 sequences are MDHEN and SYDVKM. The sort gate was single viable CD3+CD4+CD8-CD45RO+ cells for memory CD4+ T cells. Input material: memory CD4+ T cells from blood. The TCR comes from an adult in good health and CMV-seronegative. This sequence joins TRBV28 and TRBJ2-7; the D is unclear. The CDR3 reads CASSMDLYEQYF. DNA for the CDR3: TGTGCCAGCAGTATGGATCTCTACGAGCAGTACTTC. Variable domain in full (rest from reference TRBV28 and TRBJ2-7): DVKVTQSSRYLVKRTGEKVFLECVQDMDHENMFWYRQDPGLGLRLIYFSYDVKMKEKGDIPEGYSVSREKKERFSLILESASTNQTSMYLCASSMDLYEQYFGPGTRLTVT.